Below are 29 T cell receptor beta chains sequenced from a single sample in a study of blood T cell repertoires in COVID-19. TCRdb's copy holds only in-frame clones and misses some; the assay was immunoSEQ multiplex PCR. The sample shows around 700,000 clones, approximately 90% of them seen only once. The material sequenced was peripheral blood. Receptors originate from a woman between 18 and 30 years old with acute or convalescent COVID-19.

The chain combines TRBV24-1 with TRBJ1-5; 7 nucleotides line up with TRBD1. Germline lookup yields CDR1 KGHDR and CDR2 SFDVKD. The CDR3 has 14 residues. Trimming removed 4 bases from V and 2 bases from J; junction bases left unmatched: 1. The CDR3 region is CATSETGGNQPQHF. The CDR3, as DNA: TGTGCCACCAGTGAAACAGGGGGCAATCAGCCCCAGCATTTT.

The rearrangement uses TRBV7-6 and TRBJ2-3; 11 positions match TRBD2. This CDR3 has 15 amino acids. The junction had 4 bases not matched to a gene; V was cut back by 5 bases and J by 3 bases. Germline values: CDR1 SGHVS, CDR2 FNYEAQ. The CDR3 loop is CASSDLAGGTDTQYF. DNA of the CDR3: TGTGCCAGCAGCGACCTAGCGGGGGGAACAGATACGCAGTATTTT. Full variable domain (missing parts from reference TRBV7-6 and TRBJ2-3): GAGVSQSPRYKVTKRGQDVALRCDPISGHVSLYWYRQALGQGPEFLTYFNYEAQQDKSGLPNDRFSAERPEGSISTLTIQRTEQRDSAMYRCASSDLAGGTDTQYFGPGTRLTVL.

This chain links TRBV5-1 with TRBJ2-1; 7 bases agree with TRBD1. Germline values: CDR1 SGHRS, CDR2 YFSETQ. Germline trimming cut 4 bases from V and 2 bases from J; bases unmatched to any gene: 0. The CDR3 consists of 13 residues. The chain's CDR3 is CASSGTAYNEQFF. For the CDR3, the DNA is TGCGCCAGCAGCGGGACAGCCTACAATGAGCAGTTCTTC.

The CDR3 DNA follows: TGTGCCAGCACCTCGGCAGGGGGGTATGGCTACACCTTC. It translates to CASTSAGGYGYTF. The rearrangement joins TRBV3-1 (or the pseudogene TRBV3-2) to TRBJ1-2, with 7 bases lining up with TRBD1. V was clipped by 7 bases and J by 5 bases; unmatched bases: 7. The CDR3 is 13 residues long. The germline CDR1 and CDR2 sequences are LGHDT and YNNKEL (reference sequence).

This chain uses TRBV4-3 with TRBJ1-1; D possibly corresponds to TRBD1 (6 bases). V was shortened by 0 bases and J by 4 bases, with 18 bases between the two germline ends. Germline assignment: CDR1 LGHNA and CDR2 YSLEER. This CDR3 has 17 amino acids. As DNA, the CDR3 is TGCGCCAGCAGCCAAGATAATTGGGGGGGCGAGGGCACTGAAGCTTTCTTT. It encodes CASSQDNWGGEGTEAFF.

DNA for the CDR3: TGTGCCAGCAGTTTCCTCGGAGGGGGCGCCTATGGCTACACCTTC. Protein sequence: CASSFLGGGAYGYTF. V gene TRBV2 combines with J gene TRBJ1-2, with 7 bases identical to TRBD1. Germline V gene lookup returns CDR1 SNHLY and CDR2 FYNNEI. The CDR3 spans 15 residues. Unmatched junction bases numbered 10, after V lost 5 bases and J lost 4 bases.

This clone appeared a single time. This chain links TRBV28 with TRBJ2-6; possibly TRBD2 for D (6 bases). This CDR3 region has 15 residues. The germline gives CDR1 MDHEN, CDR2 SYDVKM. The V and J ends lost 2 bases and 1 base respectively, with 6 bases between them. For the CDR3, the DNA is TGTGCCAGCAGTTTACGGGAGTCTGGGGCCAACGTCCTGACTTTC. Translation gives CASSLRESGANVLTF.

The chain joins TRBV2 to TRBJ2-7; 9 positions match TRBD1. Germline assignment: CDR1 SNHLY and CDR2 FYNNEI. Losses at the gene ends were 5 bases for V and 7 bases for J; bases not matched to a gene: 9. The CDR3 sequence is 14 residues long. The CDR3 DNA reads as TGTGCCAGCAGTAGCGACAGGGGGAGCGATGAGCAGTACTTC. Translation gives CASSSDRGSDEQYF.

This chain's CDR3 is CASSPERGGGLETQYF. Here the CDR3 DNA reads TGTGCCAGCAGCCCAGAGCGGGGGGGAGGTTTGGAGACCCAGTACTTC. The chain is built from TRBV7-9 and TRBJ2-5; 10 bases match TRBD2. The CDR3 length is 16 residues. The junction had 11 bases not matched to a gene; V was cut back by 5 bases and J by 5 bases. The germline gives CDR1 SEHNR, CDR2 FQNEAQ (reference sequence).

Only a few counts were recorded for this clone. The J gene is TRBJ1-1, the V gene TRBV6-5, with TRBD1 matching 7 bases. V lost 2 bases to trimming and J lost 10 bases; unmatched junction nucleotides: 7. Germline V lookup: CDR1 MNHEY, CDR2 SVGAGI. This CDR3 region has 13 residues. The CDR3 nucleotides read TGTGCCAGCAGTTACGGAGAGGGGGCCGTAGCTTTCTTT. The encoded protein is CASSYGEGAVAFF.

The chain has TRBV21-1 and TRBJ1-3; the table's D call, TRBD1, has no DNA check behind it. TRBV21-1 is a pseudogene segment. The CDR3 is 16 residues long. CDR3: CASSKGQGPSGNTIYF. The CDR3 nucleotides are TGTGCCAGCAGCAAAGGACAGGGACCCTCTGGAAACACCATATATTTT.

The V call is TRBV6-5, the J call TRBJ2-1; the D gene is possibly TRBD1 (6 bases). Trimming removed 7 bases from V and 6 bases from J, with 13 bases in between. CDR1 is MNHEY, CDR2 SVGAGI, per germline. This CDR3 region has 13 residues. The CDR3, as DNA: TGTGCCAGCAATCGAAAGGACAGCAATGAGCAGTTCTTC. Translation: CASNRKDSNEQFF.

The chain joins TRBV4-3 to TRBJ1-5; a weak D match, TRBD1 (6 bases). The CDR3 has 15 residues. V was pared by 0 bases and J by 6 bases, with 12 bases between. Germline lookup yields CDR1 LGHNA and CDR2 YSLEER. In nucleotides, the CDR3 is TGCGCCAGCAGCCAAGAAAGAGGGGACACTCAGCCCCAGCATTTT. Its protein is CASSQERGDTQPQHF.

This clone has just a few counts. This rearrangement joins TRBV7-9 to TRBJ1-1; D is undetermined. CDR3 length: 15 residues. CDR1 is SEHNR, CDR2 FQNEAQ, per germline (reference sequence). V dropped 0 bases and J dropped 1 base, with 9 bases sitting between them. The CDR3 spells CASSLATAKNTEAFF. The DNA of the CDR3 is TGTGCCAGCAGCTTAGCTACCGCGAAGAACACTGAAGCTTTCTTT.

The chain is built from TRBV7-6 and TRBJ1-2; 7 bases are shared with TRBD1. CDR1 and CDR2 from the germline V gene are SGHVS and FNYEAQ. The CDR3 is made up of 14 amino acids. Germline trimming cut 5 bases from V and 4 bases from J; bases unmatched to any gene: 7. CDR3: CASSPIQGIYGYTF. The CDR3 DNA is TGTGCCAGCAGCCCGATACAGGGGATCTATGGCTACACCTTC.

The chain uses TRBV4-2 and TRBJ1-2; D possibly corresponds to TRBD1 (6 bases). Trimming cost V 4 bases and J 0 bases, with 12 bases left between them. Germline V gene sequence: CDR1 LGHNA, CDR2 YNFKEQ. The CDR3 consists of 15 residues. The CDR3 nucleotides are TGTGCCAGCAGCCCAACAGGGCTCACTAACTATGGCTACACCTTC. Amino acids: CASSPTGLTNYGYTF.

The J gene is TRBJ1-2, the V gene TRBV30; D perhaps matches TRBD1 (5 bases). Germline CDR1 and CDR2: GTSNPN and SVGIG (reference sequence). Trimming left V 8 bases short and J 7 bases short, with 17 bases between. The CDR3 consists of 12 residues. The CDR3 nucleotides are TGTGCCCAAGGAGGGACCAGTGGTGGCTACACCTTC. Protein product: CAQGGTSGGYTF.

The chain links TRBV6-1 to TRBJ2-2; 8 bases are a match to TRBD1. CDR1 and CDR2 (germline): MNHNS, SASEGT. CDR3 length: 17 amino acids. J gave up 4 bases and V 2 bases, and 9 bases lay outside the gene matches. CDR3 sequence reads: CASSESLAGGVTGELFF. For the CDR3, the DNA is TGTGCCAGCAGTGAATCTCTTGCAGGGGGCGTCACCGGGGAGCTGTTTTTT.

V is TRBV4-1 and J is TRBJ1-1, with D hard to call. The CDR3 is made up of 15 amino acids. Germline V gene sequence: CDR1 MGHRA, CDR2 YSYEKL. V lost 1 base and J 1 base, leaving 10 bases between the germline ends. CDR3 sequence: CASSQGLLANTEAFF. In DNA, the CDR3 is TGCGCCAGCAGCCAAGGCCTATTAGCGAACACTGAAGCTTTCTTT.

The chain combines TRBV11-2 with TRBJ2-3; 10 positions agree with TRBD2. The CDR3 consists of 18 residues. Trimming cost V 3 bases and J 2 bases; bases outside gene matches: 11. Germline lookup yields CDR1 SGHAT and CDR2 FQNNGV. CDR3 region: CASSLTPSSGGNTDTQYF. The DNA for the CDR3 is TGTGCCAGCAGCTTGACCCCTTCTAGCGGGGGAAACACAGATACGCAGTATTTT. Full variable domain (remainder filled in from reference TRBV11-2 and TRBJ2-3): EAGVAQSPRYKIIEKRQSVAFWCNPISGHATLYWYQQILGQGPKLLIQFQNNGVVDDSQLPKDRFSAERLKGVDSTLKIQPAKLEDSAVYLCASSLTPSSGGNTDTQYFGPGTRLTVL.

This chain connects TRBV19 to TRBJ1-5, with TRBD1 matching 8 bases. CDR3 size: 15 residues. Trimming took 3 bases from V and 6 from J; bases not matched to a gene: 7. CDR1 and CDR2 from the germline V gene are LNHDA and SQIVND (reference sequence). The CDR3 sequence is CASSIYRGEGQPQHF. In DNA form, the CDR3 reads TGTGCCAGTAGTATTTACAGGGGGGAGGGTCAGCCCCAGCATTTT. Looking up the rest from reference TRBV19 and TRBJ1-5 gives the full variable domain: DGGITQSPKYLFRKEGQNVTLSCEQNLNHDAMYWYRQDPGQGLRLIYYSQIVNDFQKGDIAEGYSVSREKKESFPLTVTSAQKNPTAFYLCASSIYRGEGQPQHFGDGTRLSIL.

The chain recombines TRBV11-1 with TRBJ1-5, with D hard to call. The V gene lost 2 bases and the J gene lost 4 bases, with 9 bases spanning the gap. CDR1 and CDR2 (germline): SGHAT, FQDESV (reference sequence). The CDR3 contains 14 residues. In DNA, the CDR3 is TGTGCCAGCAGCTTACAGGTAACTAATCAGCCCCAGCATTTT. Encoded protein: CASSLQVTNQPQHF.

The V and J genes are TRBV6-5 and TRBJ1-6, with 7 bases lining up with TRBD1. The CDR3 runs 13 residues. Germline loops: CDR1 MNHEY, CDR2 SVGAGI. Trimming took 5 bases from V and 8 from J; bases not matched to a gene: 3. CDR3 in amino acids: CASSRDSDSPLHF. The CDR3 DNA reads TGTGCCAGCAGTCGGGACAGCGATTCACCCCTCCACTTT.

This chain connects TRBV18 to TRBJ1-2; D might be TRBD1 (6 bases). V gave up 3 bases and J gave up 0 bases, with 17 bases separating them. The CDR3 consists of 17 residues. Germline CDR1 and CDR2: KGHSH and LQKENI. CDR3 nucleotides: TGTGCCAGCTCACCTCAGACAGGACGAACTACTAACTATGGCTACACCTTC. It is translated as CASSPQTGRTTNYGYTF.

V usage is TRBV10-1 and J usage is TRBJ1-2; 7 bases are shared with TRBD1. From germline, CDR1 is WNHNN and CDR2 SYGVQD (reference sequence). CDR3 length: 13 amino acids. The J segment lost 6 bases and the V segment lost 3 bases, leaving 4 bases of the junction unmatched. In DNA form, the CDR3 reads TGCGCCAGCAGTGACAGACAGGGAGATGGCTACACCTTC. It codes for CASSDRQGDGYTF.

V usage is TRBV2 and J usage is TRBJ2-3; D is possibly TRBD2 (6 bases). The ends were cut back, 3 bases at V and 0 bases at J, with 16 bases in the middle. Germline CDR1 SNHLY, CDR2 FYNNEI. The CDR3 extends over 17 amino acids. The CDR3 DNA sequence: TGTGCCAGCAGTGAGGCACTGCGGGACCAAAGCACAGATACGCAGTATTTT. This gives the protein CASSEALRDQSTDTQYF.

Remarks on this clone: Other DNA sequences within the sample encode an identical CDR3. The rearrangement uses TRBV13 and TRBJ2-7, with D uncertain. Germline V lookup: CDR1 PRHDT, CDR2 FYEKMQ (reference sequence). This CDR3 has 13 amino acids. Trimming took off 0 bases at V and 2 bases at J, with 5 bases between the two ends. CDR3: CASSLGRTYEQYF. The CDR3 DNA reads TGTGCCAGCAGCTTAGGCAGAACCTACGAGCAGTACTTC.

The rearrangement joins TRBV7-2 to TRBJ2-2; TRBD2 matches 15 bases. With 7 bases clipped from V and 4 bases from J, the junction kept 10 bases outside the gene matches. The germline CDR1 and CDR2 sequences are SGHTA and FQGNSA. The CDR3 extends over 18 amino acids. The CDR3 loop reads CASIAGTSGGPSTGELFF. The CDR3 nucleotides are TGTGCCAGCATCGCCGGGACTAGCGGGGGGCCGTCCACCGGGGAGCTGTTTTTT.

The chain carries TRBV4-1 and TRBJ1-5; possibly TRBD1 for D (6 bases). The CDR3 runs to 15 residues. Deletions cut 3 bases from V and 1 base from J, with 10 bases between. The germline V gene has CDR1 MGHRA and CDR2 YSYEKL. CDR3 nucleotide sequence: TGCGCCAGCAGCCACGTCCAGGGGAGCAATCAGCCCCAGCATTTT. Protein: CASSHVQGSNQPQHF.